The 9 T cell receptor beta chains presented below share a single source sample, sequenced in a study of tumor-infiltrating lymphocytes in primary liver carcinoma. The authors made TCR beta cDNA from around 500 ng total RNA with a constant-region primer. Libraries of TCR beta came from three nested multiplex PCR rounds with slightly modified ARM-PCR. Each of the first two PCR rounds ran approximately 11 cycles with TRBV1-TRBV30 forward and C-beta reverse primers. In TCRdb, the multiplex PCR reads were re-called with MiXCR into one record per CDR3 protein. The repertoire holds some 95,000 distinct CDR3 sequences, with just over 65% as singletons. RNA and DNA were co-extracted from roughly 20-30 mg of unsorted bulk tissue. The sample was tumor-adjacent normal liver tissue. The receptor set was obtained from a man aged 35 to 55 with primary liver carcinoma and hepatitis B virus infection.

This clonotype was seen a single time. A junction end diverges from the germline sequence, so it may reflect a read error. The rearrangement joins TRBV28 to TRBJ2-3, with D hard to call. This CDR3 region has 12 residues. Germline V lookup: CDR1 MDHEN, CDR2 SYDVKM. The chain's CDR3 is CTSTRASDTQYF. In DNA, the CDR3 is TGTACCAGTACACGGGCATCAGATACACAGTATTTT.

V usage is TRBV28 and J usage is TRBJ1-1, with D perhaps matching TRBD1 (6 bases). Germline V lookup: CDR1 MDHEN, CDR2 SYDVKM. V was pared by 10 bases and J by 4 bases, with 16 bases between. This CDR3 spans 13 amino acids. The CDR3 spells CAIISGATTEAFF. The CDR3 nucleotides are TGTGCCATCATTTCGGGGGCGACCACTGAAGCTTTCTTT.

About this clonotype itself: A much larger clonotype is one base distant, so this may be a read error. The chain joins TRBV28 to TRBJ2-2; 9 nucleotides agree with TRBD2. This CDR3 comprises 14 residues. CDR1 is MDHEN and CDR2 is SYDVKM in the germline V gene. Written as DNA, the CDR3 is TGTCCCAGCAGCCTAGCGGGAAACACCGGGGAGCTGTTTTTT. This gives the protein CPSSLAGNTGELFF. Full variable domain (outside the CDR3, taken from reference TRBV28 and TRBJ2-2): DVKVTQSSRYLVKRTGEKVFLECVQDMDHENMFWYRQDPGLGLRLIYFSYDVKMKEKGDIPEGYSVSREKKERFSLILESASTNQTSMYLCPSSLAGNTGELFFGEGSRLTVL.

In its sample, this clonotype was seen a few times. The chain couples TRBV11-2 to TRBJ2-5, with D possibly being TRBD2 (6 bases). The germline V gene encodes CDR1 SGHAT and CDR2 FQNNGV. With 6 bases removed from V and 0 bases from J, the gap between germline ends came to 14 bases. The CDR3 runs to 15 residues. For the CDR3, the DNA is TGTGCCAGCAGATCCCGGGACTCCCACCAAGAGACCCAGTACTTC. It translates to CASRSRDSHQETQYF.

For this clonotype: The CDR3 carries no conserved terminal phenylalanine or tryptophan, so it likely arises from a read error. Because the CDR3's place on the DNA is in doubt, the DNA is left out and the CDR3 is given as listed by TCRdb. The chain uses TRBV7-9 and TRBJ2-7; the DNA was not used to check the table's D call, TRBD1. The CDR3 length is 12 residues, termini included. Per the germline V gene, CDR1 is SEHNR and CDR2 is FQNEAQ (reference sequence). This CDR3 reads CASSSQGRAQYY.

About this clonotype: A much more abundant neighbour one base away suggests this may be a read error. The rearrangement links TRBV10-1 to TRBJ2-7; 8 bases match TRBD2. With 9 bases clipped from V and 4 bases from J, the junction kept 14 bases outside the gene matches. Germline V gene lookup returns CDR1 WNHNN and CDR2 SYGVQD (reference sequence). The CDR3 covers 15 residues. The CDR3 bases are TGCGCCAGGGGACTAGTGAGATTGATGTCTTACGAGCAGTACTTC. Translated, it gives CARGLVRLMSYEQYF.

Remarks on this clonotype: Being one base from a much bigger clone, this may be a read error. The chain is built from TRBV4-1 and TRBJ2-3, with D unclear. The CDR3 extends over 15 amino acids. Trimming shortened V by 3 bases and J by 0 bases, and 10 bases separated the two germline ends. Germline values: CDR1 MGHRA, CDR2 YSYEKL. CDR3 DNA: TGCGCCAGCAGCCAGCGGAAGGCGAGCACAGATACGCAGTATTTT. It encodes CASSQRKASTDTQYF.

This clonotype was seen repeatedly, ten times or more. V is TRBV12-3 or TRBV12-4 and J is TRBJ2-1, with D perhaps being TRBD1 or TRBD2 (5 bases each). The length of the CDR3 is 13 residues. V lost 5 bases, J lost 5 bases, and 10 bases lay in between. CDR3 DNA sequence: TGTGCCAGCAGTCCGGGGCCTAACAATGAGCAGTTCTTC. Translating gives CASSPGPNNEQFF.

This clonotype was detected only once. This may be a read error: a much more frequent sequence differs by one nucleotide. This sequence joins TRBV10-2 and TRBJ2-2; D unclear. From germline, CDR1 is WSHSY and CDR2 SAAADI. There are 11 residues in the CDR3. The CDR3 spells CAGSVAGELFF. CDR3 bases: TGCGCCGGCAGTGTCGCCGGGGAGCTGTTTTTT.